Presented here are 6 T cell receptor beta chains from one specimen sequenced in a study of PD-1 blockade in classical Hodgkin lymphoma. Every patient had relapsed following autologous stem cell transplantation, and cohorts differed in brentuximab vedotin exposure. The repertoire was sequenced with immunoSEQ multiplex PCR; TCRdb's copy has only in-frame clones and lacks some. The sample has roughly 20,000 clones, about 68% seen once. This specimen consisted of peripheral blood mononuclear cells (PBMCs), obtained at baseline. The origin of the receptors is a human donor with classical Hodgkin lymphoma.

The sample holds a few counts of this clone. This chain links TRBV7-9 with TRBJ1-1; D remains ambiguous. Trimming shortened V by 5 bases and J by 5 bases, and 18 bases separated the two germline ends. The length of the CDR3 is 15 residues. Germline CDR1 reads SEHNR; CDR2 reads FQNEAQ (reference sequence). CDR3 amino acids: CASSPQSGAGTEAFF. The CDR3 DNA is TGTGCCAGCAGCCCCCAATCCGGAGCGGGAACTGAAGCTTTCTTT.

For the CDR3, the DNA is TGTGCCAGCTCACCATTTTCCAGCAATGAGCAGTTCTTC. Translated, it gives CASSPFSSNEQFF. The chain joins TRBV18 to TRBJ2-1; D not resolved. The germline gives CDR1 KGHSH, CDR2 LQKENI. The CDR3 extends over 13 amino acids. V lost 2 bases to trimming and J lost 6 bases, with 8 bases between them.

This chain connects TRBV10-3 to TRBJ2-1; D might be TRBD2 (6 bases). The CDR3 totals 15 residues. CDR1 is ENHRY, CDR2 SYGVKD, per germline. V lost 0 bases and J 9 bases, leaving 15 bases between the germline ends. CDR3 in amino acids: CAISESRTPRGEQFF. The CDR3 DNA is TGTGCCATCAGTGAGTCGAGGACGCCGCGGGGTGAGCAGTTCTTC.

This clone came up a few times. V gene TRBV5-1 combines with J gene TRBJ1-2; TRBD1 is a possible D gene (6 bases). V lost 5 bases and J lost 6, with 23 bases in between. In germline, CDR1 is SGHRS, CDR2 YFSETQ. The CDR3 sequence is 16 residues long. The CDR3 coding sequence is TGCGCCAGCAGTTTATCTTCGACAGGTACATTGAATGGCTACACCTTC. It codes for CASSLSSTGTLNGYTF.

V is TRBV4-3 and J is TRBJ1-5; D may be TRBD1 (5 bases). V was shortened by 0 bases and J by 0 bases, with 6 bases between the two germline ends. The CDR3 runs to 15 residues. The germline gives CDR1 LGHNA, CDR2 YSLEER. This CDR3 is CASSQDRASNQPQHF. The CDR3 nucleotides read TGCGCCAGCAGCCAAGACAGGGCTAGCAATCAGCCCCAGCATTTT.

V is TRBV7-2 and J is TRBJ2-7; D perhaps matches TRBD2 (7 bases). From germline, CDR1 is SGHTA and CDR2 FQGNSA. The CDR3 runs to 15 residues. Trimming pared 5 bases from V and 5 bases from J, leaving 19 bases between. Here the CDR3 DNA reads TGTGCCAGCAGCCCAGAGGTGGGGGGGCTCCACGAGCAGTACTTC. Translating gives CASSPEVGGLHEQYF. Full variable domain (rest looked up from reference TRBV7-2 and TRBJ2-7): GAGVSQSPSNKVTEKGKDVELRCDPISGHTALYWYRQSLGQGLEFLIYFQGNSAPDKSGLPSDRFSAERTGGSVSTLTIQRTQQEDSAVYLCASSPEVGGLHEQYFGPGTRLTVT.